Listed below are T cell receptor beta chains from one sample, sequenced in a study of graft-versus-host responses after intestinal transplantation. Antigens for these TCRs are unknown. Using immunoSEQ multiplex PCR, the repertoire was profiled, and TCRdb retains in-frame clones only, with some absent. This table holds 95,000 to 110,000 clones, 90% to 95% found once. Sequenced material: unstimulated CD8+ T cells sorted from spleen or lymph node cells, taken before intestinal transplant. These receptor sequences come from a human donor who received an intestinal transplant. CDR3s include the opening cysteine and the closing phenylalanine or tryptophan. Each record gives: V gene, D gene, J gene, CDR3 DNA, CDR3 protein. D genes are given only for firm matches.

TRBV5-6,NA,TRBJ2-1,TGTGCCAGCAGCTCCGAGACCCTATCCCAGTTCTTC,CASSSETLSQFF
TRBV7-9,NA,TRBJ1-3,TGTGCCAGCCGCAAACAGGCAAGATCCGGAAACACCATATATTTT,CASRKQARSGNTIYF
TRBV6-5,NA,TRBJ1-6,TGTGCCAGCAGTGGTGGTAATTCACCCCTCCACTTT,CASSGGNSPLHF
TRBV4-1,NA,TRBJ2-3,TGCGCCAGCAGCCAAGTACTACCCACAGATACGCAGTATTTT,CASSQVLPTDTQYF
TRBV23-1,NA,TRBJ2-1,TGCGCCAGCAGTCTGAAGGGTATGCAGGGCCCGTTTTTCTCCTACAATGAGCAGTTCTTC,CASSLKGMQGPFFSYNEQFF
TRBV7-9,TRBD1,TRBJ1-5,TGTGCCAGCAGCTTAGGGGACAGCCATCCCCAGCATTTT,CASSLGDSHPQHF
TRBV2,NA,TRBJ2-7,TGTGCCAGCAGTGCGGGGACCAACTACGAGCAGTACTTC,CASSAGTNYEQYF
TRBV10-2,NA,TRBJ1-1,TGCGCCAGCAGTGGGGGGGGCACTGAAGCTTTCTTT,CASSGGGTEAFF
TRBV6-1,TRBD1,TRBJ2-1,TGTGCCAGCAGCGAAATAGCCGGGACAGGGCTCGACAATGAGCAGTTCTTC,CASSEIAGTGLDNEQFF
TRBV7-9,NA,TRBJ2-1,TGTGCCAGCAGCTTTTTTACAGGGGAGGACAATGAGCAGTTCTTC,CASSFFTGEDNEQFF
TRBV9,TRBD2,TRBJ2-3,TGTGCCAGCAGCGTAGAACTAGCGGGGGTCACAGATACGCAGTATTTT,CASSVELAGVTDTQYF
TRBV7-9,NA,TRBJ2-7,TGTGCCAGCAGCTTAAGTGAATGGGCCTACGAGCAGTACTTC,CASSLSEWAYEQYF
TRBV7-9,NA,TRBJ1-1,TGTGCCAGCGCGGCCGGGACGCGGAACACTGAAGCTTTCTTT,CASAAGTRNTEAFF
TRBV29-1,NA,TRBJ2-2,TGCAGCGTTGAACTCGGTCCAAACACCGGGGAGCTGTTTTTT,CSVELGPNTGELFF
TRBV7-9,NA,TRBJ2-7,TGTGCCAGCAGCTTGGTGGCTGGTCCGGGCGAGCAGTACTTC,CASSLVAGPGEQYF
TRBV6-1,NA,TRBJ1-5,TGTGCCAGCAGTGATTTGGGCCTGGAGGCCGTGCCCCAGCATTTT,CASSDLGLEAVPQHF